Listed below are T cell receptor beta chains from one sample, sequenced in a study of control samples from healthy donors and cancer patients. Sequencing was performed with immunoSEQ multiplex PCR; in TCRdb, only in-frame clones are kept and a portion is missing. The table includes about 140,000 clones, more than 85% detected once. The sample was blood. These receptors came from a woman aged 25 to 39 in good health. CDR3s include the opening cysteine and the closing phenylalanine or tryptophan. D genes are given only for firm matches.

v_call	cdr3_length	j_call	d_call	cdr3_nt	cdr3_aa
TRBV10-3	15	TRBJ1-2	NA	TGTGCCATCAGGTCAAAATCCGGTCCCAACTATGGCTACACCTTC	CAIRSKSGPNYGYTF
TRBV6-5	15	TRBJ1-3	TRBD1	TGTGCCAGCAGCCCGGACAGGGCCTCTGGAAACACCATATATTTT	CASSPDRASGNTIYF
TRBV9	15	TRBJ1-2	TRBD1	TGTGCCAGCAGCGTGGGCCTGGGACAGGGAGGTGGCTACACCTTC	CASSVGLGQGGGYTF
TRBV6-1	16	TRBJ2-1	TRBD2	TGTGCCAGCAGTGAACTAAACAGCGGGAGGGCCGGTGAGCAGTTCTTC	CASSELNSGRAGEQFF
TRBV10-3	12	TRBJ1-2	NA	TGTGCCATCAGTGTGGACAGCTATGGCTACACCTTC	CAISVDSYGYTF
TRBV19	13	TRBJ2-2	NA	TGTGCCAGTAGTCCAGGTAGCACCGGGGAGCTGTTTTTT	CASSPGSTGELFF
TRBV20-1	16	TRBJ2-1	TRBD2	TGCAGTGCTAGTGGGCTAGCGGAGAGCTCCTACAATGAGCAGTTCTTC	CSASGLAESSYNEQFF
TRBV6-5	14	TRBJ1-5	NA	TGTGCCAGCAGTTACGAGGGGGTCAATCAGCCCCAGCATTTT	CASSYEGVNQPQHF
TRBV14	14	TRBJ2-1	NA	TGTGCCAGCAGCCAAAGGGGCCCCCACAATGAGCAGTTCTTC	CASSQRGPHNEQFF
TRBV6-5	15	TRBJ2-2	NA	TGTGCCAGCAGTTACTCACAGGGGAACACCGGGGAGCTGTTTTTT	CASSYSQGNTGELFF
TRBV7-2	15	TRBJ2-2	NA	TGTGCCAGCAGCTTTGCGGGACCGAACACCGGGGAGCTGTTTTTT	CASSFAGPNTGELFF
TRBV19	13	TRBJ2-7	NA	TGTGCCAGTAGTGCCCAAACAGGGCTTGAGCAGTACTTC	CASSAQTGLEQYF
TRBV18	14	TRBJ2-7	NA	TGTGCCAGCTCACCCCGGCAGGCCTCCTACGAGCAGTACTTC	CASSPRQASYEQYF
TRBV7-2	17	TRBJ2-5	TRBD2	TGTGCCAGCAGCCCTCGGGGGGGTAGCGGGCTCCAAGAGACCCAGTACTTC	CASSPRGGSGLQETQYF
TRBV4-2	15	TRBJ2-7	NA	TGTGCCAGCAGCCAAGGAAGAGGGACTCTCAGAGAATTTGACTTC	CASSQGRGTLREFDF